One and the same sample provided the 25 T cell receptor beta chains below, sequenced in a study of circulating and synovial CD4+ cells in juvenile arthritis. The method was immunoSEQ multiplex PCR; TCRdb's version includes in-frame clones alone and lacks a portion of them. The repertoire consists of over 15,000 clones, with around nine tenths occurring once and the leading ten covering around 0.78%. Sequenced input: CD4+ T cells from blood. These receptors came from a human donor with juvenile idiopathic arthritis.

J is TRBJ1-4 and V is TRBV19; D may be TRBD1 (5 bases). Per the germline V gene, CDR1 is LNHDA and CDR2 is SQIVND (reference sequence). The CDR3 loop spans 14 amino acids. Trimming pared 4 bases from V and 7 bases from J, leaving 13 bases between. The CDR3 loop is CASSTDNGGEKLFF. As DNA, the CDR3 is TGTGCCAGTAGTACGGATAACGGGGGTGAAAAACTGTTTTTT.

The rearrangement joins TRBV19 to TRBJ2-2; D is undetermined. The CDR3 sequence is 14 residues long. Trimming cost V 3 bases and J 6 bases, with 11 bases left between them. Per germline, CDR1 LNHDA and CDR2 SQIVND (reference sequence). CDR3 DNA: TGTGCCAGTAGTATTGGTGTTCGCGCCGGGGAGCTGTTTTTT. Its translation: CASSIGVRAGELFF. Based on the CDR3 plus reference TRBV19 and TRBJ2-2, the full variable domain is DGGITQSPKYLFRKEGQNVTLSCEQNLNHDAMYWYRQDPGQGLRLIYYSQIVNDFQKGDIAEGYSVSREKKESFPLTVTSAQKNPTAFYLCASSIGVRAGELFFGEGSRLTVL.

This rearrangement joins TRBV19 to TRBJ2-1; D possibly corresponds to TRBD2 (5 bases). V was pared by 7 bases and J by 0 bases, with 16 bases between. This CDR3 region has 16 residues. Germline-derived CDR1 and CDR2 are LNHDA and SQIVND (reference sequence). This chain's CDR3 is CASMVIGGGSYNEQFF. Here the CDR3 DNA reads TGTGCCAGTATGGTTATTGGCGGAGGCTCCTACAATGAGCAGTTCTTC.

The rearrangement links TRBV19 to TRBJ1-1; 8 positions agree with TRBD1. V lost 5 bases and J lost 4; bases outside the gene matches: 3. Germline-derived CDR1 and CDR2 are LNHDA and SQIVND (reference sequence). This CDR3 has 13 amino acids. CDR3 amino acids: CASSLQGGTEAFF. The CDR3 DNA sequence: TGTGCCAGTAGTCTACAGGGGGGCACTGAAGCTTTCTTT.

The chain joins TRBV5-6 to TRBJ2-5, with 9 bases aligning to TRBD2. CDR3 length equals 15 residues. J gave up 0 bases and V 5 bases, and 5 bases lay outside the gene matches. Germline CDR1 reads SGHDT; CDR2 reads YYEEEE. This CDR3 reads CASSSLAGDQETQYF. Written as DNA, the CDR3 is TGTGCCAGCAGTTCCTTAGCGGGGGACCAAGAGACCCAGTACTTC.

The chain couples TRBV7-3 to TRBJ2-3; TRBD2 might be the D (5 bases). Looked up from germline, CDR1 is SGHTA and CDR2 is FQGTGA. This CDR3 region has 14 residues. The V end was cut by 6 bases, the J end by 4 bases, with 14 bases between. CDR3 protein: CASSSGGRADTQYF. The CDR3 DNA follows: TGTGCCAGCAGTTCCGGTGGGAGAGCAGATACGCAGTATTTT.

A note on this clone: Other DNA sequences in this sample translate to the same CDR3. This chain connects TRBV27 to TRBJ1-6; TRBD1 aligns across 8 bases. Unmatched junction bases numbered 6, after V lost 5 bases and J lost 0 bases. In germline, CDR1 is MNHEY, CDR2 SMNVEV (reference sequence). The CDR3 has 17 amino acids. The CDR3 DNA sequence: TGTGCCAGCAGTCCGCGGACAGGGAGCTCCTATAATTCACCCCTCCACTTT. Translated: CASSPRTGSSYNSPLHF.

This clone was counted only a few times. The J gene is TRBJ2-7, the V gene TRBV12-5, with TRBD1 matching over 10 bases. The germline CDR1 and CDR2 sequences are LGHNT and FRNRAP. Losses at the gene ends were 4 bases for V and 6 bases for J; bases not matched to a gene: 9. The CDR3 totals 15 residues. The CDR3 protein is CASGSGTGDPSEQYF. The CDR3 DNA is TGTGCTAGTGGTTCAGGGACAGGGGATCCCTCCGAGCAGTACTTC.

The chain is built from TRBV12-5 and TRBJ2-1; 8 bases are a match to TRBD2. This CDR3 is built from 13 residues. V gave up 3 bases and J gave up 14 bases; unmatched junction bases: 9. From germline, CDR1 is LGHNT and CDR2 FRNRAP. The CDR3 region has the DNA TGTGCTAGTGGTTTTGGAACAGCGGGAGATGAGTTCTTC. This gives the protein CASGFGTAGDEFF.

V and J are TRBV7-2 and TRBJ1-1; possible D gene TRBD1, 6 bases. The CDR3 extends over 16 amino acids. The germline V and J ends were trimmed by 2 bases and 4 bases, with 17 bases remaining between them. Germline V gene sequence: CDR1 SGHTA, CDR2 FQGNSA. The chain's CDR3 is CASSLTPGRGGTEAFF. The CDR3, as DNA: TGTGCCAGCAGCTTAACCCCAGGGAGAGGGGGCACTGAAGCTTTCTTT.

This clone was counted only a few times. The chain combines TRBV6-5 with TRBJ1-5; D not resolved. This CDR3 comprises 14 residues. Trimming shortened V by 5 bases and J by 8 bases, and 16 bases separated the two germline ends. Germline V gives CDR1 MNHEY, CDR2 SVGAGI. This CDR3 reads CASSRSPIIEPQHF. For the CDR3, the DNA is TGTGCCAGCAGTCGGTCCCCCATAATTGAGCCCCAGCATTTT.

The chain uses TRBV6-1 and TRBJ2-7; 7 nucleotides match TRBD1. Germline V gives CDR1 MNHNS, CDR2 SASEGT. V lost 4 bases and J lost 4; bases outside the gene matches: 1. There are 12 residues in the CDR3. CDR3 nucleotide sequence: TGTGCCAGCAGTGGGACAGGTTACGAGCAGTACTTC. It translates to CASSGTGYEQYF.

This chain uses TRBV6-1 with TRBJ2-5; D possibly corresponds to TRBD1 (6 bases). Germline CDR1 MNHNS, CDR2 SASEGT. This CDR3 has 13 residues. The germline V and J ends were trimmed by 5 bases and 3 bases, with 10 bases remaining between them. CDR3 nucleotide sequence: TGTGCCAGCAGTACCCGGGACAAAGAGACCCAGTACTTC. Amino acid sequence: CASSTRDKETQYF.

The chain joins TRBV16 to TRBJ1-5; TRBD1 matches at 7 bases. The CDR3 has 13 amino acids. After removal of 7 bases from V and 4 bases from J, the junction contained 4 bases not matched to a gene. The germline CDR1 and CDR2 sequences are KGHSY and FQNENV. CDR3 coding DNA: TGTGCCAGCACGGGACAGAGGAATCAGCCCCAGCATTTT. Its protein product is CASTGQRNQPQHF.

The chain recombines TRBV21-1 with TRBJ1-2; TRBD1 is the table's D call, not checked against the DNA. TRBV21-1 is described as a pseudogene. CDR3 size: 15 residues. CDR3 bases: TGTGCCAGCAGCAAAGTCACGACAGGACGGTATGGCTACACCTTC. Residues: CASSKVTTGRYGYTF.

The gene calls are TRBV4-1 and TRBJ2-1; 7 bases are a match to TRBD2. Germline CDR1 reads MGHRA; CDR2 reads YSYEKL. The CDR3 totals 12 residues. The V gene end was trimmed by 4 bases and the J gene end by 12 bases; junction bases not matched to a gene: 6. The CDR3 nucleotides read TGCGCCAGCAGCCTTTCGGGGAGGGGGCAGTTCTTC. Protein: CASSLSGRGQFF.

The chain employs TRBV4-3 and TRBJ1-1; 7 nucleotides line up with TRBD1. Germline V CDR1 and CDR2: LGHNA, YSLEER. The CDR3 loop spans 17 amino acids. With V trimmed by 0 bases and J by 0 bases, 7 bases remained unmatched. CDR3 bases: TGCGCCAGCAGCCAAGATCGGCGCAGGGGGATGAACACTGAAGCTTTCTTT. This gives the protein CASSQDRRRGMNTEAFF.

V usage is TRBV4-1 and J usage is TRBJ2-6; D is unclear. The CDR3 runs 14 residues. Trimming left V 4 bases short and J 4 bases short, with 8 bases between. Germline CDR1 and CDR2: MGHRA and YSYEKL. In DNA form, the CDR3 reads TGCGCCAGCAGCCGAGGAACCGGGGCCAACGTCCTGACTTTC. Amino acids: CASSRGTGANVLTF.

V and J are TRBV7-3 and TRBJ2-2; TRBD1 matches at 11 bases. CDR1 is SGHTA, CDR2 FQGTGA, per germline. CDR3 length: 16 amino acids. J lost 4 bases, V lost 3 bases, and 4 bases had no gene match. CDR3 coding DNA: TGTGCCAGCAGCTTTAGCGGGACAGGGGGCACCGGGGAGCTGTTTTTT. Protein sequence: CASSFSGTGGTGELFF.

The chain uses TRBV19 and TRBJ2-5; D unclear. The CDR3 runs to 14 residues. The germline gives CDR1 LNHDA, CDR2 SQIVND (reference sequence). Trimming shortened V by 5 bases and J by 1 base, and 11 bases separated the two germline ends. Here the CDR3 reads CASSRDLSQETQYF. DNA for the CDR3: TGTGCCAGTAGTCGCGATCTAAGCCAAGAGACCCAGTACTTC.

This rearrangement joins TRBV2 to TRBJ2-7, with TRBD1 as a possible D gene (5 bases). The CDR3 is made up of 12 amino acids. The ends were cut back, 9 bases at V and 3 bases at J, with 12 bases in the middle. Germline V gene lookup returns CDR1 SNHLY and CDR2 FYNNEI. For the CDR3, the DNA is TGTGCCAGTAAGACAGAGAACTACGAGCAGTACTTC. This codes for CASKTENYEQYF.

V gene TRBV20-1 combines with J gene TRBJ2-7; 9 nucleotides match TRBD1. The CDR3 loop spans 11 amino acids. The germline V gene encodes CDR1 DFQATT and CDR2 SNEGSKA (reference sequence). The V and J ends lost 4 bases and 6 bases, in that order; junction bases with no gene match: 1. CDR3 region: CSANRGLEQYF. The CDR3 DNA reads as TGCAGTGCTAACAGGGGGCTCGAGCAGTACTTC.

This clone was seen once. The chain carries TRBV6-5 and TRBJ1-4, with D perhaps TRBD1 (6 bases). The germline CDR1 and CDR2 sequences are MNHEY and SVGAGI. The CDR3 consists of 13 residues. V gave up 11 bases and J gave up 3 bases, with 13 bases separating them. The CDR3 here is CAGNRAPNEKLFF. CDR3 DNA sequence: TGTGCCGGCAACAGGGCGCCTAATGAAAAACTGTTTTTT.

The chain couples TRBV10-3 to TRBJ2-1; no reliable D call. The V gene lost 6 bases and the J gene lost 8 bases, with 17 bases spanning the gap. Germline CDR1 reads ENHRY; CDR2 reads SYGVKD. The CDR3 spans 14 residues. The CDR3 DNA reads as TGTGCCATCAGCCCAACTTCTCCGAGCGATGAGCAGTTCTTC. This sequence encodes CAISPTSPSDEQFF.

The V gene is TRBV27, the J gene TRBJ1-2; TRBD1 matches at 7 bases. The CDR3 length is 13 residues. V was pared by 7 bases and J by 6 bases, with 8 bases of the junction left unmatched. Germline lookup yields CDR1 MNHEY and CDR2 SMNVEV (reference sequence). DNA for the CDR3: TGTGCCAGCAAATGGCCGACAGGGCATGGCTACACCTTC. Amino acid sequence: CASKWPTGHGYTF.